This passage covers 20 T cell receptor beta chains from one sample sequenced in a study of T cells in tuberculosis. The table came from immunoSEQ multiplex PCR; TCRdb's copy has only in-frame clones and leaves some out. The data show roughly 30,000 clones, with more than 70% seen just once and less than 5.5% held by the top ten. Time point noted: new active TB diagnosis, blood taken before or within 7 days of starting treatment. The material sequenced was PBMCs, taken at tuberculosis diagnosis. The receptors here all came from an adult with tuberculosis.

The chain's CDR3 is CASSQNTGELFF. In DNA, the CDR3 is TGTGCCAGCAGCCAGAACACCGGGGAGCTGTTTTTT. The chain recombines TRBV6-5 with TRBJ2-2, with no clear D. Germline CDR1 reads MNHEY; CDR2 reads SVGAGI. This CDR3 region has 12 residues. Trimming removed 6 bases at V and 1 base at J, with 3 bases between.

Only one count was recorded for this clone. CDR3 in DNA: TGTGCCAGCAGTGAGCCCCTTGCCGCCGGTATGGATGAGCAGTTCTTC. Encoded protein: CASSEPLAAGMDEQFF. V gene TRBV6-1 combines with J gene TRBJ2-1, with D unclear. The germline V gene has CDR1 MNHNS and CDR2 SASEGT. Trimming took 3 bases from V and 8 from J, leaving 20 bases between them. The CDR3 spans 16 residues.

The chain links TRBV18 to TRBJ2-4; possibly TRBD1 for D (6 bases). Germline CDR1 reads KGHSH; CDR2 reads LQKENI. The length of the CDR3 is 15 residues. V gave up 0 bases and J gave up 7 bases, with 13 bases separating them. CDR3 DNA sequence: TGTGCCAGCTCACCACCGAGAACAGGGATTAACATTCAGTACTTC. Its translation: CASSPPRTGINIQYF.

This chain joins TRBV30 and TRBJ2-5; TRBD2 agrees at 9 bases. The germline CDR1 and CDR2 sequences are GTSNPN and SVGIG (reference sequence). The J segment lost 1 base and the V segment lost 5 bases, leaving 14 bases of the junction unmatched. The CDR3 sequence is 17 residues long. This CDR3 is CAWSRGASGAIQETQYF. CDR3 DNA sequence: TGTGCCTGGTCCCGGGGGGCTAGCGGGGCAATCCAAGAGACCCAGTACTTC.

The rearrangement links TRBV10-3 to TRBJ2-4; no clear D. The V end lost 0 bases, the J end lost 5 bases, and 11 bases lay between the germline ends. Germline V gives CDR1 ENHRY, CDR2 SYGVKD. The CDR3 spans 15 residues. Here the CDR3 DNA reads TGTGCCATCAGTGAGTCGAAAGTTGGAGAAAACATTCAGTACTTC. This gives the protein CAISESKVGENIQYF.

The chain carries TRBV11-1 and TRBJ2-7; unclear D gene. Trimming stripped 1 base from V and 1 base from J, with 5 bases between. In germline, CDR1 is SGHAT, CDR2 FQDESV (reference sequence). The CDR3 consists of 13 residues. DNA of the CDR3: TGTGCCAGCAGCTTAGGAGTTTCCTACGAGCAGTACTTC. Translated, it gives CASSLGVSYEQYF.

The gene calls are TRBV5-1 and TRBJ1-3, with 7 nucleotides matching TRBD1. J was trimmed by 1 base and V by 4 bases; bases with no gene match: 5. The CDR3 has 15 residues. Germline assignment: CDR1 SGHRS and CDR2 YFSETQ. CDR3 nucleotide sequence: TGCGCCAGCAGCGGACTGACAGGGTCTGGAAACACCATATATTTT. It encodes CASSGLTGSGNTIYF.

The CDR3 nucleotides are TGTGCCAGTAGTATAAACCCCGTCCGGTCCAATGAAAAACTGTTTTTT. It translates to CASSINPVRSNEKLFF. The rearrangement links TRBV19 to TRBJ1-4, with no clear D. The CDR3 covers 16 residues. Trimming took off 2 bases at V and 5 bases at J, with 15 bases between the two ends. Germline assignment: CDR1 LNHDA and CDR2 SQIVND (reference sequence).

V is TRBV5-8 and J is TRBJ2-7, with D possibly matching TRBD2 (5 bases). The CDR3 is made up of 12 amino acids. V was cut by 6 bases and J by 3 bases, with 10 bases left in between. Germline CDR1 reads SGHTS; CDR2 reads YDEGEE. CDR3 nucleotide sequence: TGTGCCAGCATCCCCCGGGACTACGAGCAGTACTTC. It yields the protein CASIPRDYEQYF. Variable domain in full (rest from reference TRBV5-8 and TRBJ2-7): EAGVTQSPTHLIKTRGQQATLRCSPISGHTSVYWYQQALGLGLQFLLWYDEGEERNRGNFPPRFSGRQFPNYSSELNVNALELEDSALYLCASIPRDYEQYFGPGTRLTVT.

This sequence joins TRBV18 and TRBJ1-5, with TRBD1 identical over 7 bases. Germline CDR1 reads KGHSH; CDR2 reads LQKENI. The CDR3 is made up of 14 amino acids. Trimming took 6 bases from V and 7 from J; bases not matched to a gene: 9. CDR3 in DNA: TGTGCCAGCTCTGCAGACAGGGTGAAGCAGCCCCAGCATTTT. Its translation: CASSADRVKQPQHF.

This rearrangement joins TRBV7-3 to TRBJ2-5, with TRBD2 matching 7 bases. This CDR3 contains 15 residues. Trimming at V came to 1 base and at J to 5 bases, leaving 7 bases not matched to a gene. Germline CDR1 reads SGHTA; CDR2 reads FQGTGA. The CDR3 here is CASSLNGGGYETQYF. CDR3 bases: TGTGCCAGCAGCTTAAACGGCGGGGGATACGAGACCCAGTACTTC. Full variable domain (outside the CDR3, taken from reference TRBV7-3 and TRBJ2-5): GAGVSQTPSNKVTEKGKYVELRCDPISGHTALYWYRQSLGQGPEFLIYFQGTGAADDSGLPNDRFFAVRPEGSVSTLKIQRTERGDSAVYLCASSLNGGGYETQYFGPGTRLLVL.

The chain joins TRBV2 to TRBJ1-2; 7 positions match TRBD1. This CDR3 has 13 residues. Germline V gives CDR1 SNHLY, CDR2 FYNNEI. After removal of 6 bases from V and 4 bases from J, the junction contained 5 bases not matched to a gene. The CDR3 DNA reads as TGTGCCAGCAGACCCACAGGGGTCTATGGCTACACCTTC. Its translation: CASRPTGVYGYTF.

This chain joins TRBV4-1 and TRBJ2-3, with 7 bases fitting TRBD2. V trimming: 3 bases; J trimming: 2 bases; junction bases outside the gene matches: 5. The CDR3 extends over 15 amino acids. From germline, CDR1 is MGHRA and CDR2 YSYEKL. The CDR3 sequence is CASSHPRDYTDTQYF. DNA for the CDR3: TGCGCCAGCAGCCACCCACGGGACTACACAGATACGCAGTATTTT.

Here the CDR3 DNA reads TGTGCCAGCAGTTACCCCGGAGGTTCACCCCTCCACTTT. Amino acid sequence: CASSYPGGSPLHF. This chain links TRBV6-5 with TRBJ1-6; no firm D call. Trimming took 2 bases from V and 9 from J, leaving 8 bases between them. Germline V gene sequence: CDR1 MNHEY, CDR2 SVGAGI. The CDR3 has 13 residues.

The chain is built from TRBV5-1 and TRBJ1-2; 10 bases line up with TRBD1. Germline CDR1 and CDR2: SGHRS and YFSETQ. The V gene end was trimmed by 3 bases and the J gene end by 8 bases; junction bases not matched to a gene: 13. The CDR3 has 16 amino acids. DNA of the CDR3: TGCGCCAGCAGCTCTACCGGGACAGGGGATCTCGGGGGCTACACCTTC. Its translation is CASSSTGTGDLGGYTF.

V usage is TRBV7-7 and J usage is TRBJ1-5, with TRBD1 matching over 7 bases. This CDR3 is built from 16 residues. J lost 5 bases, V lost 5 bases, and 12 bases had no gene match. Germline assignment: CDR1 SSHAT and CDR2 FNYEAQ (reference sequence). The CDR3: CASSAHPEGADQPQHF. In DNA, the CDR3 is TGTGCCAGCAGCGCCCACCCAGAGGGGGCGGATCAGCCCCAGCATTTT.

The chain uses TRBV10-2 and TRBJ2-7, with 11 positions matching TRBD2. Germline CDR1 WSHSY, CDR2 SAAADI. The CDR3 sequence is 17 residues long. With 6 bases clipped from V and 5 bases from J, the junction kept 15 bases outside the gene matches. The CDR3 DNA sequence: TGCGCCAGCAGGCCCTCCCTTACTAGCGGGAGCATGCACGAGCAGTACTTC. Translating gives CASRPSLTSGSMHEQYF.

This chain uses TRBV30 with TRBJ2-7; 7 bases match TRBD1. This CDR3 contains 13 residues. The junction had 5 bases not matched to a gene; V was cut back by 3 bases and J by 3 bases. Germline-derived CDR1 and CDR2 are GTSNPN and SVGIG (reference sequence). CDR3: CAWSGTVYYEQYF. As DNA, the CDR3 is TGTGCCTGGAGCGGGACAGTGTACTACGAGCAGTACTTC.

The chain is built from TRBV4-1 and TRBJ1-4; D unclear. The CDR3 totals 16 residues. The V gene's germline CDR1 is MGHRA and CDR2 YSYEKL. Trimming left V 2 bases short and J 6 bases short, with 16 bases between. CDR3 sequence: CASSQPGIGNYEKLFF. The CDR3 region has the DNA TGCGCCAGCAGCCAACCGGGAATTGGGAACTATGAAAAACTGTTTTTT.

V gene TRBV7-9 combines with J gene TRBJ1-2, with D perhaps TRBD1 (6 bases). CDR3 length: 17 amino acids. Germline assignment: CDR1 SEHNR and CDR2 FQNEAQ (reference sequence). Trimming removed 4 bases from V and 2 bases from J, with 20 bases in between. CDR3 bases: TGTGCCAGCAGCTCGACAGGAAAAGAGGGGGTAAACTATGGCTACACCTTC. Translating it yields CASSSTGKEGVNYGYTF.